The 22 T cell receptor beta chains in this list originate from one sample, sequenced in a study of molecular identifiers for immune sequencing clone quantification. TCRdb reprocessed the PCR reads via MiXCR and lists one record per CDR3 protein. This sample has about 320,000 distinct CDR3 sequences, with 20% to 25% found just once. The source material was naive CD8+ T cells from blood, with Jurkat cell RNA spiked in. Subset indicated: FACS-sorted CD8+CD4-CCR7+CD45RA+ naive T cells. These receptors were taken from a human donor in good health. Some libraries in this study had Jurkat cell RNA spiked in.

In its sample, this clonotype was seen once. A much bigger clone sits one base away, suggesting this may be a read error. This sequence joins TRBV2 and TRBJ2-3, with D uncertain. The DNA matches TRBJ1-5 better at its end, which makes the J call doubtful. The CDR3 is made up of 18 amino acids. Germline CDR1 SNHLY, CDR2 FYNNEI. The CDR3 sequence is CASSYGLAGFPPTDTQHF. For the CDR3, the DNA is TGTGCCAGCAGTTATGGACTAGCGGGTTTCCCCCCCACAGATACGCAGCATTTT.

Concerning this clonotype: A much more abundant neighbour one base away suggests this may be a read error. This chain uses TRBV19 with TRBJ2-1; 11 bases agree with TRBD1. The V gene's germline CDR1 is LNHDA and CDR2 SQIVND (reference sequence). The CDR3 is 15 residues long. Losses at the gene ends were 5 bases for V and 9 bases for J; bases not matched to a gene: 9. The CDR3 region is CASSVGTGGTGEQFF. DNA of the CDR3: TGTGCCAGTAGTGTTGGGACAGGGGGTACGGGTGAGCAGTTCTTC.

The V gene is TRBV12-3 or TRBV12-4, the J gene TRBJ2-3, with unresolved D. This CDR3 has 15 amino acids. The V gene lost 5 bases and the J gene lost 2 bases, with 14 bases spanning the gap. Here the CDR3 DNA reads TGTGCCAGCAGTCTTCTCAAATATACCACAGATACGCAGTATTTT. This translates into CASSLLKYTTDTQYF.

CDR3: CASSINQPGLAGGEQFF. CDR3 sequence (DNA): TGTGCCAGTAGTATCAATCAGCCGGGACTAGCGGGAGGTGAGCAGTTCTTC. The chain uses TRBV19 and TRBJ2-1, with 15 bases aligning to TRBD2. There are 17 residues in the CDR3. The junction had 9 bases not matched to a gene; V was cut back by 3 bases and J by 9 bases. The V gene's germline CDR1 is LNHDA and CDR2 SQIVND (reference sequence).

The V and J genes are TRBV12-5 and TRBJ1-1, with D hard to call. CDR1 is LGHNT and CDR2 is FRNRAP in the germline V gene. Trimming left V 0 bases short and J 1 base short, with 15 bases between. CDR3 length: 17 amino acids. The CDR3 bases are TGTGCTAGTGGTTTGGTACCATTGAGTCAGCGGAACACTGAAGCTTTCTTT. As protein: CASGLVPLSQRNTEAFF.

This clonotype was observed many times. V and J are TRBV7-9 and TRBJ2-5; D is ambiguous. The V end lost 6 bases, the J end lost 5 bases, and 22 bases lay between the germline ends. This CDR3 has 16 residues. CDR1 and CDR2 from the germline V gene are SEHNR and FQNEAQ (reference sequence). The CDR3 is CASSSGPRAAAETQYF. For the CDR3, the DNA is TGTGCCAGCAGTTCAGGCCCTCGGGCCGCGGCTGAGACCCAGTACTTC. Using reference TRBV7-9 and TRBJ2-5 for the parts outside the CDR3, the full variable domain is DTGVSQNPRHKITKRGQNVTFRCDPISEHNRLYWYRQTLGQGPEFLTYFQNEAQLEKSRLLSDRFSAERPKGSFSTLEIQRTEQGDSAMYLCASSSGPRAAAETQYFGPGTRLLVL.

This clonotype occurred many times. The CDR3 region is CASSLPANLNTEAFF. CDR3 coding DNA: TGTGCCAGCAGTCTTCCGGCGAATTTGAACACTGAAGCTTTCTTT. This chain uses TRBV28 with TRBJ1-1; D is unresolved. With 5 bases removed from V and 0 bases from J, the gap between germline ends came to 13 bases. There are 15 residues in the CDR3. CDR1 and CDR2 from the germline V gene are MDHEN and SYDVKM.

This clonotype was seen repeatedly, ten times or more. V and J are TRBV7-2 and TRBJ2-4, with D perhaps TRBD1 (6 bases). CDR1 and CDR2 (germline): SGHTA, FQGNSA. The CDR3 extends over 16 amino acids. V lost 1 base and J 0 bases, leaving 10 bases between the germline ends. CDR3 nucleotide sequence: TGTGCCAGCAGCTTAGTAATGGGGGCAGCCAAAAACATTCAGTACTTC. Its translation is CASSLVMGAAKNIQYF.

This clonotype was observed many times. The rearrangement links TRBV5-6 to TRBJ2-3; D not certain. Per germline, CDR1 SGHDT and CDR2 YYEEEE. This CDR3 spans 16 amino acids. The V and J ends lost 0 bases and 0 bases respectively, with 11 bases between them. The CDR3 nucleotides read TGTGCCAGCAGCTTGGCCGGGCGGTATAGCACAGATACGCAGTATTTT. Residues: CASSLAGRYSTDTQYF.

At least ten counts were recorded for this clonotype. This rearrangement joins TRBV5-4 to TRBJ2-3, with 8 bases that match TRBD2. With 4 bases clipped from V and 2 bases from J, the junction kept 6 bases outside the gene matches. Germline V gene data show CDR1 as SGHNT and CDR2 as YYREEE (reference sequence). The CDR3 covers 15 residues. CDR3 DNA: TGTGCCAGCAGCCTTCGGCGGGAGGTCACAGATACGCAGTATTTT. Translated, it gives CASSLRREVTDTQYF.

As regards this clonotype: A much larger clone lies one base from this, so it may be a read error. CDR3 residues: CSARGTVCYEQYF. CDR3 bases: TGCAGTGCTAGAGGGACAGTATGCTACGAGCAGTACTTC. The gene calls are TRBV20-1 and TRBJ2-7; tentative D call: TRBD1 (6 bases). Germline lookup yields CDR1 DFQATT and CDR2 SNEGSKA (reference sequence). There are 13 residues in the CDR3. The V end lost 1 base, the J end lost 3 bases, and 10 bases lay between the germline ends.

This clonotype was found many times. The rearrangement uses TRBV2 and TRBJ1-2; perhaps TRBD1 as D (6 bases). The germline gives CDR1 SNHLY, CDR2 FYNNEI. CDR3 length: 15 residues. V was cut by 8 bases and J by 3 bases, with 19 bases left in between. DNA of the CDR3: TGTGCCAGCGTGGAGGGGGGCATCACATACTATGGCTACACCTTC. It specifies CASVEGGITYYGYTF.

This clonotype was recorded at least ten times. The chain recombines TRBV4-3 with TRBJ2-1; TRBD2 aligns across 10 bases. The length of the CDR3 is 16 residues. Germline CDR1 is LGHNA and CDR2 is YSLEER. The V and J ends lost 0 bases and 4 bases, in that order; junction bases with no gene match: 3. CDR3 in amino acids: CASSQDFSGGYNEQFF. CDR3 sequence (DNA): TGCGCCAGCAGCCAAGATTTTAGCGGGGGGTACAATGAGCAGTTCTTC.

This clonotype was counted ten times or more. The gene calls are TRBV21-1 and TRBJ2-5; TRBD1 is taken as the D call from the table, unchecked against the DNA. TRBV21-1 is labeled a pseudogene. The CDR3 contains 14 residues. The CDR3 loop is CASSNPYKILTQYF. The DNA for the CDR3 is TGTGCCAGCAGCAACCCCTACAAGATCTTGACCCAGTACTTC.

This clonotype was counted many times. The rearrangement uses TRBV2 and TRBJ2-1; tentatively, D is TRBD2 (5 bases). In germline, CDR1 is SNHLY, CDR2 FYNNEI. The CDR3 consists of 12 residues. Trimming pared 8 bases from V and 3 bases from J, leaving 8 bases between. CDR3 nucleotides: TGTGCCAGCCCCGGACTCTACAATGAGCAGTTCTTC. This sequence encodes CASPGLYNEQFF.

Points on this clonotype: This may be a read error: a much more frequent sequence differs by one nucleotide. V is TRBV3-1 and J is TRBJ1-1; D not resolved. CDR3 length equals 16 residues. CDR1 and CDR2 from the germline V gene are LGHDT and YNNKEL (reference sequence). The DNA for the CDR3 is TGTGCCGGCAGCCAAGGGCTTTTTCGGAGGGCCACTGAAGCTTTCTTT. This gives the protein CAGSQGLFRRATEAFF.

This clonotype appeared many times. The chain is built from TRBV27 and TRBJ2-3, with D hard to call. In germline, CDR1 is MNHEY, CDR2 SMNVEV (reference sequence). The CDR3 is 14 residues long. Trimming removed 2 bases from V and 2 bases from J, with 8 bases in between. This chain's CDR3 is CASSLGQFTDTQYF. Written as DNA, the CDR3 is TGTGCCAGCAGTTTAGGGCAGTTCACAGATACGCAGTATTTT.

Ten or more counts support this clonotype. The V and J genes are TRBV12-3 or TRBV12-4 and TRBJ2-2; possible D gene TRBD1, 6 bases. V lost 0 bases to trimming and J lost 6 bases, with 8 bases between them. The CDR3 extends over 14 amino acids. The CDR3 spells CASSLAGAAGELFF. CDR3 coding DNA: TGTGCCAGCAGTTTAGCGGGGGCGGCCGGGGAGCTGTTTTTT.

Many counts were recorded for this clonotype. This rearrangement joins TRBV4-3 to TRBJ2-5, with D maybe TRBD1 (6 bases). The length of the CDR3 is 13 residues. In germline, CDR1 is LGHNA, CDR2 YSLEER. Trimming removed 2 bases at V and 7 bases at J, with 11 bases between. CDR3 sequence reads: CASSQQQGATQYF. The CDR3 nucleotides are TGCGCCAGCAGCCAACAACAGGGAGCGACCCAGTACTTC.

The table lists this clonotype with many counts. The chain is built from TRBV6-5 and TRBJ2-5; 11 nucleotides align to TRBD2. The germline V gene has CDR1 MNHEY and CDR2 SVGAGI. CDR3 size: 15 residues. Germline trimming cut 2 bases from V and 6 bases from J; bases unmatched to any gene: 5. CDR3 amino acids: CASSYAPSGGKTQYF. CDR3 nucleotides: TGTGCCAGCAGTTACGCCCCTAGCGGGGGGAAGACCCAGTACTTC.

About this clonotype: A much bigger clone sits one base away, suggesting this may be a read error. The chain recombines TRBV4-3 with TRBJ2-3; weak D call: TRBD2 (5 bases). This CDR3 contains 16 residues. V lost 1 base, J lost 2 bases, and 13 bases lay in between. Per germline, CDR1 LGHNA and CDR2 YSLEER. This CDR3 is CASSQGTGGLTDTQYF. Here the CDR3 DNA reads TGCGCCAGCAGCCAAGGGACTGGCGGACTCACAGATACGCAGTATTTT.

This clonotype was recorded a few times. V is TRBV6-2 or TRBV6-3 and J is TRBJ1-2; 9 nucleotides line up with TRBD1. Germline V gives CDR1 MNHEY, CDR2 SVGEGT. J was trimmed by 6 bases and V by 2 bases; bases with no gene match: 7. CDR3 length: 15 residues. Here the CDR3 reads CASSYIWTGDNGYTF. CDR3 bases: TGTGCCAGCAGTTACATCTGGACAGGGGACAATGGCTACACCTTC.